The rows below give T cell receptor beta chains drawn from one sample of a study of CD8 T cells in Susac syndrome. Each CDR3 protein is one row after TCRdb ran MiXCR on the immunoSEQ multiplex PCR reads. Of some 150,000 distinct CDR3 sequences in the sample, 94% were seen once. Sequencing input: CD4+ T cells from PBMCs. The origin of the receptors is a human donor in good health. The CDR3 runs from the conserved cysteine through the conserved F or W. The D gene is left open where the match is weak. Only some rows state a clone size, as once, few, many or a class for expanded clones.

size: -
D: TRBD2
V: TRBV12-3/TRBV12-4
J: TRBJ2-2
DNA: TGTGCCAGCAGTTCACTAGCGGGAGCTAGCGGGGAGCTGTTTTTT
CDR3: CASSSLAGASGELFF

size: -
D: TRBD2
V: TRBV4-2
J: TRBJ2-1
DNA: TGTGCCAGCAGCCCCCTCCCTAGCGGGAGAAACAATGAGCAGTTCTTC
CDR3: CASSPLPSGRNNEQFF

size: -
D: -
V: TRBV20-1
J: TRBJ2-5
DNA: TGCAGTGCTAGAGAGAGGGGGACAATTGGGGAGACCCAGTACTTC
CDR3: CSARERGTIGETQYF

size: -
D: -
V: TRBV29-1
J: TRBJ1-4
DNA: TGCAGCGTTGCGCAGGGAGTCGGCGAAAAACTGTTTTTT
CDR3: CSVAQGVGEKLFF

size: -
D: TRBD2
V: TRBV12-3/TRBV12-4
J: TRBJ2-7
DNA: TGTGCCAGCAGGGGGGGACTAGAGGCCACCTACGAGCAGTACTTC
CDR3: CASRGGLEATYEQYF

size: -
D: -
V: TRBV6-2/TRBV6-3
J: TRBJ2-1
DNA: TGTGCCAGCAGCCGTCTGGGGGGATTGGGTGAGCAGTTCTTC
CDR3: CASSRLGGLGEQFF

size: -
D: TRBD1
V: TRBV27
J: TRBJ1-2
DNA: TGTGCCAGCAGTTTCGACAGGGACCATCTCTATGGCTACACCTTC
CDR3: CASSFDRDHLYGYTF

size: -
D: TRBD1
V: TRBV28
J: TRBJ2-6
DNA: TGTGCCAGCAGCAAAAGGGGTACAGGGGCGTACTCTGGGGCCAACGTCCTGACTTTC
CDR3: CASSKRGTGAYSGANVLTF

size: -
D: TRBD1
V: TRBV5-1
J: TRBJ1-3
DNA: TGCGCCAGCAGCGAGGGACAGGCCTACTCTGGAAACACCATATATTTT
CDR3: CASSEGQAYSGNTIYF

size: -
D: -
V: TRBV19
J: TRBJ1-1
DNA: TGTGCCAGTAGTATTAACAGGAAGGGGTCTGAAGCTTTCTTT
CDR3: CASSINRKGSEAFF

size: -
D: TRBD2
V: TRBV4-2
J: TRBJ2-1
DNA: TGTGCCAGCAGCCAAGTTCTAGCGGGAGGGGCCTACAATGAGCAGTTCTTC
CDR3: CASSQVLAGGAYNEQFF

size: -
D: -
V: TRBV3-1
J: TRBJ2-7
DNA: TGTGCCAGCAGCCAAGATCGTGATAAGCAGTACTTC
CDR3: CASSQDRDKQYF

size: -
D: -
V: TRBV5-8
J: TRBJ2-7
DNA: TGTGCCAGCAGCTTAAGACGGACGGTTCTTGGATCCTACGAGCAGTACTTC
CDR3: CASSLRRTVLGSYEQYF

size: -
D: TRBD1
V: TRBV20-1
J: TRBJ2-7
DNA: TGCAGTGCTAGCAACCCGGGACAGGGCTCCTACGAGCAGTACTTC
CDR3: CSASNPGQGSYEQYF

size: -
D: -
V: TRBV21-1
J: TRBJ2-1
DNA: TGTGCCAGCAGGGGGGGTCCCAGCTCCTACAATGAGCAGTTCTTC
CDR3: CASRGGPSSYNEQFF

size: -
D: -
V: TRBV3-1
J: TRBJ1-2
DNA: TGTGCCAGCAGCCAACGTCGACGGACACCTGGCTACACCTTC
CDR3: CASSQRRRTPGYTF

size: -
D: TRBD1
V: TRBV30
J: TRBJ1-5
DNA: TGTGCCTGGAGCCCCGGTCTCGGACAGGGCAATCAGCCCCAGCATTTT
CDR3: CAWSPGLGQGNQPQHF

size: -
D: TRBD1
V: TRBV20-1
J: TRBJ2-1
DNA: TGCAGTGCTAGAGATCTCCAACGAGGGACAGTAAATGAGCAGTTCTTC
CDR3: CSARDLQRGTVNEQFF

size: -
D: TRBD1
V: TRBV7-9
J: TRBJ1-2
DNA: TGTGCCAGCAGCTCTTTCAGGGGGCTTGGCTACACCTTC
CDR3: CASSSFRGLGYTF

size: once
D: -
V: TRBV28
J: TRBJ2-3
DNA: TGTGCCAGCAGTTTATCCCAGGGAGCAGATACGCAGTATTTT
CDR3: CASSLSQGADTQYF

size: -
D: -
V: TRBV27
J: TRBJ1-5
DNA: TGTGCCAGCAAATTGGGGACGGCTCAGCCCCAGCATTTT
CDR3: CASKLGTAQPQHF

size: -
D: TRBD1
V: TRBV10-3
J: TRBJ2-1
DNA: TGTGCCATCAGAGCACCGGACAGGGGTTACAATGAGCAGTTCTTC
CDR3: CAIRAPDRGYNEQFF

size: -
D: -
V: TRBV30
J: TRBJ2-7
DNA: TGTGCCTGCGTCGCGGGCAGGTTCGAGCAGTACTTC
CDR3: CACVAGRFEQYF

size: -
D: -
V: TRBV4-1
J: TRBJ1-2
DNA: TGCGCCAGCAGCCAGGCAAGAAATCGGGGCTACACCTTC
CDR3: CASSQARNRGYTF

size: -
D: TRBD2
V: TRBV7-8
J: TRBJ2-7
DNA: TGTGCCAGCAGCATAGTGTCTAGCGGCTCCTACGAGCAGTACTTC
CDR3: CASSIVSSGSYEQYF

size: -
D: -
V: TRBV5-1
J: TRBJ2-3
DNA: TGCGCCAGCAGCCCCCGGGGGGCTACGCAGTATTTT
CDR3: CASSPRGATQYF

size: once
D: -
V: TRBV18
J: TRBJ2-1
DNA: TGTGCCAGCTCACGGGGGACGGTCTACAATGAGCAGTTCTTC
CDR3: CASSRGTVYNEQFF

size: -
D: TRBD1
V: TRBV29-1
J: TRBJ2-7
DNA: TGCAGCGTCCCCGGGACAGGGTCTTACGAGCAGTACTTC
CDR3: CSVPGTGSYEQYF

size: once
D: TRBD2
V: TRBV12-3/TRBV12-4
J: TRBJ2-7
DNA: TGTGCCAGCAGTTTGTCCCGACTAGCGGGAGGGCCCTACGAGCAGTACTTC
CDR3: CASSLSRLAGGPYEQYF

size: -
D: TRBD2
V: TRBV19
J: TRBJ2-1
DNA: TGTGCCAGTACCCTTGGGACTAGCGGGATAGTCTCCTACAATGAGCAGTTCTTC
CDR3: CASTLGTSGIVSYNEQFF

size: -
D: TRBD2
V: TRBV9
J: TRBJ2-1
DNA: TGTGCCAGCAGCGTAGCTACGAAGCGGGAGTGGAATGAGCAGTTCTTC
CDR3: CASSVATKREWNEQFF

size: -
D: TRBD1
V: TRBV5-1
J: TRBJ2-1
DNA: TGCGCCAGCGTCGAGGGACAGGGGGCGCAGAATGAGCAGTTCTTC
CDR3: CASVEGQGAQNEQFF

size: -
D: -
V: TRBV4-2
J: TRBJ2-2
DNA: TGTGCCAGCAGCCAAGCGTTCGGAGGGACGAACACCGGGGAGCTGTTTTTT
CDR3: CASSQAFGGTNTGELFF

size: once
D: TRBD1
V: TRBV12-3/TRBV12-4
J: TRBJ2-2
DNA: TGTGCCAGCAGGGACAGGGATAACACCGGGGAGCTGTTTTTT
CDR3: CASRDRDNTGELFF

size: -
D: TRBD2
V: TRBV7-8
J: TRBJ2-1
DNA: TGTGCCAGCAGCGGCTCCGGACTAGCGGGGGTTGAGCAGTTCTTC
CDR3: CASSGSGLAGVEQFF